Each of the 26 T cell receptor beta chains below was sequenced from the same sample in a study of regulatory T cells in long-lasting Graves disease. TCR beta libraries were built with iRepertoire HTBI primers and Arm-PCR of CDR3 regions. Via MiXCR, TCRdb re-called the multiplex PCR reads, giving one row per CDR3 protein. This sample has more than 400,000 distinct CDR3 sequences, with around 15% found just once. Time point denoted: newly diagnosed GD, antithyroid drugs for less than 3 months. Isolated PBMC RNA provided the starting material for the TCR library. Separately, the same data were catalogued under a study of T cells in Graves' hyperthyroidism and ophthalmopathy.

Sequencing used peripheral blood mononuclear cells (PBMCs), obtained at new diagnosis, from a patient treated with antithyroid drugs. These receptors originate from a man in his forties with Graves disease.

This clonotype was detected ten times or more. The chain combines TRBV15 with TRBJ2-1, with TRBD2 identical over 10 bases. The CDR3 contains 14 residues. Trimming took 7 bases from V and 8 from J; bases not matched to a gene: 8. Germline V gene sequence: CDR1 LNHNV, CDR2 YYDKDF (reference sequence). CDR3: CATKRLAGDDEQFF. The CDR3 DNA follows: TGTGCCACCAAAAGGCTAGCGGGAGATGATGAGCAGTTCTTC.

The V and J genes are TRBV15 and TRBJ2-1, with D unclear. V lost 1 base and J lost 8, with 9 bases in between. Germline values: CDR1 LNHNV, CDR2 YYDKDF (reference sequence). The CDR3 length is 13 residues. This chain's CDR3 is CATSRAKGYEQFF. CDR3 sequence (DNA): TGTGCCACCAGCAGAGCGAAGGGATATGAGCAGTTCTTC.

This clonotype showed up just a few times. The V and J genes are TRBV7-3 and TRBJ1-6; D unclear. With 5 bases removed from V and 8 bases from J, the gap between germline ends came to 10 bases. Germline V gene data show CDR1 as SGHTA and CDR2 as FQGTGA. The CDR3 runs to 13 residues. CDR3 residues: CASSADSYSPLHF. CDR3 DNA: TGTGCCAGCAGCGCTGATTCCTATTCACCCCTCCACTTT.

J is TRBJ2-7 and V is TRBV24-1; 12 bases match TRBD2. V lost 4 bases to trimming and J lost 5 bases; unmatched junction nucleotides: 14. CDR1 and CDR2 from the germline V gene are KGHDR and SFDVKD. The CDR3 length is 18 residues. CDR3 protein: CATSDQTSGRGRIHEQYF. The CDR3, as DNA: TGTGCCACCAGTGACCAGACTAGCGGGAGAGGGCGTATCCACGAGCAGTACTTC.

This chain uses TRBV10-3 with TRBJ2-3; tentatively, D is TRBD2 (5 bases). CDR3 length equals 16 residues. V was cut by 4 bases and J by 2 bases, with 16 bases left in between. Germline lookup yields CDR1 ENHRY and CDR2 SYGVKD. CDR3 amino acids: CAISVGAVIDTDTQYF. The CDR3 nucleotides are TGTGCCATCAGTGTGGGAGCGGTTATAGACACAGATACGCAGTATTTT.

The chain combines TRBV6-2 or TRBV6-3 with TRBJ2-3; a weak D match, TRBD1 (5 bases). This CDR3 has 14 residues. The germline V and J ends were trimmed by 3 bases and 3 bases, with 10 bases remaining between them. Germline values: CDR1 MNHEY, CDR2 SVGEGT. The CDR3 region has the DNA TGTGCCAGCAGTTATTTAGACAGTACAGATACGCAGTATTTT. This codes for CASSYLDSTDTQYF.

This clonotype was seen repeatedly, ten times or more. V usage is TRBV30 and J usage is TRBJ2-1, with 9 bases fitting TRBD2. V shed 2 bases and J 4 bases; nucleotides not matched to a gene: 3. The CDR3 spans 14 residues. Germline V gene sequence: CDR1 GTSNPN, CDR2 SVGIG (reference sequence). In nucleotides, the CDR3 is TGTGCCTGGAGTTGGCTAGCGGGGTACAATGAGCAGTTCTTC. Protein: CAWSWLAGYNEQFF.

This clonotype was detected only a few times. The chain employs TRBV5-6 and TRBJ2-2, with D hard to call. Trimming pared 4 bases from V and 4 bases from J, leaving 14 bases between. Germline CDR1 SGHDT, CDR2 YYEEEE. This CDR3 contains 15 residues. CDR3 in amino acids: CASSRYGKGTGELFF. CDR3 sequence (DNA): TGTGCCAGCAGCCGTTATGGAAAGGGCACCGGGGAGCTGTTTTTT.

In its sample, this clonotype was seen many times. The rearrangement joins TRBV20-1 to TRBJ1-1; D unclear. The CDR3 has 12 amino acids. CDR1 is DFQATT, CDR2 SNEGSKA, per germline (reference sequence). V was clipped by 4 bases and J by 4 bases, with 10 bases between them. The chain's CDR3 is CSATEPRTEAFF. CDR3 DNA sequence: TGCAGTGCTACGGAACCTCGCACTGAAGCTTTCTTT.

Concerning this clonotype itself: Just one base apart from a much larger clone, this may be a read error. The chain combines TRBV28 with TRBJ1-3, with 9 bases lining up with TRBD1. The germline gives CDR1 MDHEN, CDR2 SYDVKM. V trimming: 6 bases; J trimming: 10 bases; junction bases outside the gene matches: 13. The CDR3 length is 15 residues. CDR3 loop: CASSRLQGASWTIYF. The CDR3 DNA sequence: TGTGCCAGCAGCAGATTACAGGGGGCGTCATGGACCATATATTTT.

This clonotype occurred many times. This chain connects TRBV5-1 to TRBJ2-2; TRBD1 aligns across 9 bases. CDR3 size: 13 residues. V lost 9 bases to trimming and J lost 4 bases; unmatched junction nucleotides: 4. Germline assignment: CDR1 SGHRS and CDR2 YFSETQ. The CDR3 loop is CATRQGGTGELFF. Here the CDR3 DNA reads TGCGCCACCAGACAGGGGGGCACCGGGGAGCTGTTTTTT.

This clonotype has more than one count but fewer than ten. In DNA form, the CDR3 reads TGCGCCAGCAGCTCAGGGGGGTTGGAGACCCAGTACTTC. Translated: CASSSGGLETQYF. The rearrangement uses TRBV5-1 and TRBJ2-5, with D perhaps TRBD1 (7 bases). The CDR3 is 13 residues long. V dropped 3 bases and J dropped 5 bases, with 11 bases sitting between them. Germline-derived CDR1 and CDR2 are SGHRS and YFSETQ.

This clonotype has a count of ten or more. The chain recombines TRBV2 with TRBJ2-3; no reliable D call. The CDR3 runs to 11 residues. Per the germline V gene, CDR1 is SNHLY and CDR2 is FYNNEI. With 6 bases removed from V and 3 bases from J, the gap between germline ends came to 4 bases. The CDR3 loop is CASSLTDTQYF. For the CDR3, the DNA is TGTGCCAGCAGCTTAACAGATACGCAGTATTTT.

The V call is TRBV6-5, the J call TRBJ2-6; the D is unclear. Germline-derived CDR1 and CDR2 are MNHEY and SVGAGI. The V end lost 0 bases, the J end lost 2 bases, and 5 bases lay between the germline ends. The CDR3 extends over 15 amino acids. The CDR3 DNA reads as TGTGCCAGCAGTTACTCGAGTGCTGGGGCCAACGTCCTGACTTTC. Protein: CASSYSSAGANVLTF.

About this clonotype itself: A much larger clone is a single base away; this may be a read error. V is TRBV7-9 and J is TRBJ2-2, with TRBD1 matching over 7 bases. This CDR3 is built from 16 residues. Germline loops: CDR1 SEHNR, CDR2 FQNEAQ (reference sequence). CDR3 DNA: TGTGTCAGCAGCCCGCTGTGGACAGGCGCTACCGGGGAGCTGTTTTTT. It is translated as CVSSPLWTGATGELFF.

Many counts were recorded for this clonotype. The chain is built from TRBV13 and TRBJ2-7; D might be TRBD1 (6 bases). Trimming took off 5 bases at V and 7 bases at J, with 18 bases between the two ends. Per the germline V gene, CDR1 is PRHDT and CDR2 is FYEKMQ (reference sequence). This CDR3 spans 14 amino acids. The CDR3 coding sequence is TGTGCCAGCAGCCCCCCCCAGGGGCGATGGGAGCAGTACTTC. Translating it yields CASSPPQGRWEQYF. Drawing the rest from reference TRBV13 and TRBJ2-7, the complete variable domain is AAGVIQSPRHLIKEKRETATLKCYPIPRHDTVYWYQQGPGQDPQFLISFYEKMQSDKGSIPDRFSAQQFSDYHSELNMSSLELGDSALYFCASSPPQGRWEQYFGPGTRLTVT.

In its sample, this clonotype was seen many times. V and J are TRBV5-1 and TRBJ2-1, with TRBD2 identical over 10 bases. The V segment lost 6 bases and the J segment 4 bases; nucleotides outside the gene matches: 7. The CDR3 length is 15 residues. Germline lookup yields CDR1 SGHRS and CDR2 YFSETQ. CDR3 nucleotide sequence: TGCGCCAGCATGAGCGGGAGGGCCCTTTACAATGAGCAGTTCTTC. This sequence encodes CASMSGRALYNEQFF.

This clonotype was observed many times. The J gene is TRBJ2-7, the V gene TRBV3-1, with D possibly matching TRBD1 (5 bases). The germline gives CDR1 LGHDT, CDR2 YNNKEL (reference sequence). The CDR3 consists of 13 residues. V shed 0 bases and J shed 4 bases, with 7 bases lying between them. This CDR3 reads CASSQDRVYEQYF. CDR3 in DNA: TGTGCCAGCAGCCAAGACAGGGTGTACGAGCAGTACTTC.

This clonotype was counted many times. The chain is built from TRBV30 and TRBJ1-5, with TRBD1 as a possible D gene (5 bases). This CDR3 comprises 14 residues. Germline V gene lookup returns CDR1 GTSNPN and CDR2 SVGIG (reference sequence). Trimming left V 1 base short and J 9 bases short, with 16 bases between. The CDR3 is CAWSAPQGEGPQHF. The CDR3 nucleotides are TGTGCCTGGAGTGCCCCCCAGGGAGAAGGGCCCCAGCATTTT.

The table lists this clonotype with many counts. The rearrangement uses TRBV11-3 and TRBJ2-1, with 8 bases that match TRBD2. The ends lost 7 bases at V and 6 bases at J; junction bases unmatched: 11. Germline CDR1 is SGHNT and CDR2 is YENEEA. This CDR3 is built from 15 residues. The CDR3, as DNA: TGTGCCAGCAAGCCCGGGGGGGAAAGTCCCAATGAGCAGTTCTTC. It translates to CASKPGGESPNEQFF. The full variable domain, its missing parts supplied by reference TRBV11-3 and TRBJ2-1, is EAGVVQSPRYKIIEKKQPVAFWCNPISGHNTLYWYLQNLGQGPELLIRYENEEAVDDSQLPKDRFSAERLKGVDSTLKIQPAELGDSAVYLCASKPGGESPNEQFFGPGTRLTVL.

This clonotype has a count of ten or more. The chain joins TRBV6-2 or TRBV6-3 to TRBJ1-1; 9 positions match TRBD1. The CDR3 totals 15 residues. The trim removed 6 bases at V and 1 base at J, leaving 6 bases unmatched. The germline V gene encodes CDR1 MNHEY and CDR2 SVGEGT. The DNA of the CDR3 is TGTGCCAGCAGACGGACAGGGGCTGGGAACACTGAAGCTTTCTTT. Residues: CASRRTGAGNTEAFF.

This chain joins TRBV29-1 and TRBJ2-1, with D perhaps being TRBD1 or TRBD2 (6 bases each). Trimming stripped 1 base from V and 8 bases from J, with 21 bases between. The germline V gene encodes CDR1 SQVTM and CDR2 ANQGSEA. The CDR3 runs to 16 residues. CDR3 nucleotides: TGCAGCGTTGAAGCATATGTGGGGGGCACCAGGGATGAGCAGTTCTTC. Translation: CSVEAYVGGTRDEQFF.

This clonotype has a count of ten or more. The chain employs TRBV7-3 and TRBJ2-3, with D uncertain. V was cut by 6 bases and J by 2 bases, with 12 bases left in between. Germline V CDR1 and CDR2: SGHTA, FQGTGA. The CDR3 spans 14 residues. CDR3 coding DNA: TGTGCCAGCAGTTTCGGCGGTTACACAGATACGCAGTATTTT. Its translation is CASSFGGYTDTQYF.

This clonotype showed up just a few times. The genes are TRBV5-1 and TRBJ2-1; 7 bases agree with TRBD2. The CDR3 length is 15 residues. CDR1 and CDR2 from the germline V gene are SGHRS and YFSETQ. The ends lost 0 bases at V and 4 bases at J; junction bases unmatched: 4. The CDR3 sequence: CASSLVLAEYNEQFF. Written as DNA, the CDR3 is TGCGCCAGCAGCTTGGTTCTAGCGGAATACAATGAGCAGTTCTTC.

This clonotype was seen at least ten times. This chain connects TRBV6-1 to TRBJ2-5; unclear D gene. V lost 6 bases and J lost 5, with 13 bases in between. The CDR3 covers 13 residues. CDR1 is MNHNS, CDR2 SASEGT, per germline. CDR3 sequence: CASSTGPRETQYF. In nucleotides, the CDR3 is TGTGCCAGCAGCACCGGGCCCAGGGAGACCCAGTACTTC.

CDR3 in amino acids: CATRRGGFIDEQFF. The CDR3 coding sequence is TGTGCCACCAGGCGGGGGGGGTTTATAGATGAGCAGTTCTTC. The chain combines TRBV24-1 with TRBJ2-1, with 9 positions matching TRBD2. In germline, CDR1 is KGHDR, CDR2 SFDVKD. The V gene end was trimmed by 7 bases and the J gene end by 8 bases; junction bases not matched to a gene: 8. The CDR3 is 14 amino acids.